This T cell receptor beta chain was identified during a study of blood T cell repertoires in COVID-19. Germline lookup yields CDR1 MNHEY and CDR2 SVGAGI. With 6 bases clipped from V and 7 bases from J, the junction kept 8 bases outside the gene matches. CDR3 size: 13 residues. Original handling: Amplified reference gene primers provided the basis for estimating nucleated cell counts. The assay was immunoSEQ multiplex PCR, and TCRdb's table has in-frame clones only and misses some. That table gives V, J and clone size, and the DNA gave D and trimming. The sample consists of about 190,000 clones, more than 60% of them appearing once.

This receptor was identified in a woman between 50 and 59 years old with acute or convalescent COVID-19. V usage is TRBV6-5 and J usage is TRBJ2-7; the match to TRBD1 covers 8 bases. The sequenced sample was peripheral blood. DNA for the CDR3: TGTGCCAGCAGGCCCAGAACAGGGGGTGAGCAGTACTTC. It is translated as CASRPRTGGEQYF.